This TCR beta chain is drawn from a study of shared clonotypes between healthy human individuals. Whole-study findings and limits: The diversity represented, both genetic and in exposure history, was limited by few donors.

Assay used: immunoSEQ multiplex PCR; TCRdb lists only in-frame clones, some missing. The sample lists over a million clones, about four fifths occurring once. Notes on this clone: Its target is not known.

Sequenced input: memory CD4+ T cells from PBMCs. Subset indicated: CD45RA-negative fraction. The receptor was isolated from a man between 18 and 29 years old in good health. Some clones in this sample may be carry-over from other donors' samples.

The CDR3 region is CASSSPTVNTEAFF. The CDR3 region has the DNA TGTGCCAGCAGCTCGCCTACGGTGAACACTGAAGCTTTCTTT. This chain links TRBV11-1 with TRBJ1-1; no firm D call. This CDR3 contains 14 residues. Looked up from germline, CDR1 is SGHAT and CDR2 is FQDESV (reference sequence). V lost 4 bases and J lost 0, with 9 bases in between.